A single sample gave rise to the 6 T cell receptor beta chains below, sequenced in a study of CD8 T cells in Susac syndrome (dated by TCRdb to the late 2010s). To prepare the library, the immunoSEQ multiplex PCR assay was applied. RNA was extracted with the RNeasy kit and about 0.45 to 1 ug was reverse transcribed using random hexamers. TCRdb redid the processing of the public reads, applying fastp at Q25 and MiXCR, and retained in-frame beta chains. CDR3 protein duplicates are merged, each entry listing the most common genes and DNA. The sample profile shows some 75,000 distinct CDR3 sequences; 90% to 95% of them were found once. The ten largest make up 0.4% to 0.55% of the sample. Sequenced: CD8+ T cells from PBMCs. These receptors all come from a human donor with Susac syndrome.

The CDR3 loop reads CASSQEVFNTEAFF. As DNA, the CDR3 is TGCGCCAGCAGCCAAGAGGTCTTCAACACTGAAGCTTTCTTT. This chain connects TRBV4-3 to TRBJ1-1; D gene unclear. Trimming pared 0 bases from V and 2 bases from J, leaving 7 bases between. Germline V gene sequence: CDR1 LGHNA, CDR2 YSLEER. The CDR3 is 14 residues long.

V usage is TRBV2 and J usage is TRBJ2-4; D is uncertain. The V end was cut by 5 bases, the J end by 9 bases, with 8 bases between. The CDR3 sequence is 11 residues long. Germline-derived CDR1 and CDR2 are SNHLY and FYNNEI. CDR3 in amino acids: CASSPWGIQYF. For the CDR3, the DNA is TGTGCCAGCAGTCCATGGGGCATTCAGTACTTC.

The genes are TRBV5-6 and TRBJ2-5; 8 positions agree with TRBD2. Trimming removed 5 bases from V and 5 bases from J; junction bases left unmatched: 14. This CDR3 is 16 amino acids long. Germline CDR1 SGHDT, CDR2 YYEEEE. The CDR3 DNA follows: TGTGCCAGCAGACGACTTAGCGGGGAGGGTTGGGAGACCCAGTACTTC. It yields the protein CASRRLSGEGWETQYF.

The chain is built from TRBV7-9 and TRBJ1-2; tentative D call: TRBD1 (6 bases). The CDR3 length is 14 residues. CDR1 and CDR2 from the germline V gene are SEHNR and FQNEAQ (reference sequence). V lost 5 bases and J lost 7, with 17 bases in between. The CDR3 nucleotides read TGTGCCAGCAGCCTTGGGTGGGGGCAAGGTGGCTACACCTTC. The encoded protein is CASSLGWGQGGYTF.

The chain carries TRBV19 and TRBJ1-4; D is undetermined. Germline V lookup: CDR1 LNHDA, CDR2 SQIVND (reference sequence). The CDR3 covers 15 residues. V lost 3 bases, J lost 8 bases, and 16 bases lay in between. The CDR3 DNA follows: TGTGCCAGTAGTATGGGCGCTGACTTCGAGGAAAAACTGTTTTTT. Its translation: CASSMGADFEEKLFF.

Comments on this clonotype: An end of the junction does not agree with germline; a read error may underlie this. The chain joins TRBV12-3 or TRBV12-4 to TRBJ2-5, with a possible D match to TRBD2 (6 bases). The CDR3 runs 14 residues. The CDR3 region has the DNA TGTGCCAGCCGGCGCCGGGAGAAACAAGAGGCCCAGTACTTC. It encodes CASRRREKQEAQYF.